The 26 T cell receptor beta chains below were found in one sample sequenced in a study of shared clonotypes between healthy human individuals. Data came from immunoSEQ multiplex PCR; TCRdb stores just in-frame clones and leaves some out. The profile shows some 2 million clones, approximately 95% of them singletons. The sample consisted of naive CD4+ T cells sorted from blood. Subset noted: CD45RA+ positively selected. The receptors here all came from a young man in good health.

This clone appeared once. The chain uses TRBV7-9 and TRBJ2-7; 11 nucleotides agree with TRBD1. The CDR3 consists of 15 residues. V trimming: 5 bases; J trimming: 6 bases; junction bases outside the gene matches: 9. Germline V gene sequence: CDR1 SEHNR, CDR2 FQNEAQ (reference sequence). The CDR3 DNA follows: TGTGCCAGCAGCCTTCGGGGACAGGGGGGCGGCGAGCAGTACTTC. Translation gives CASSLRGQGGGEQYF.

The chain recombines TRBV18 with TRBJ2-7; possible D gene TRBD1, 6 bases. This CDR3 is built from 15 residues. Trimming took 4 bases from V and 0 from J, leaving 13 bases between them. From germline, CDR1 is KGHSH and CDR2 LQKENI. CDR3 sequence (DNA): TGTGCCAGCTCACGCGGTGGACAGTCCTCCTACGAGCAGTACTTC. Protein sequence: CASSRGGQSSYEQYF.

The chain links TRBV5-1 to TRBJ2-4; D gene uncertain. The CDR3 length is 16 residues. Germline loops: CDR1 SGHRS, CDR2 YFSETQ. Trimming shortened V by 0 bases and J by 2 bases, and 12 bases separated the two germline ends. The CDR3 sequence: CASSLVATETKNIQYF. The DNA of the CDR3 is TGCGCCAGCAGCTTGGTCGCGACTGAAACCAAAAACATTCAGTACTTC.

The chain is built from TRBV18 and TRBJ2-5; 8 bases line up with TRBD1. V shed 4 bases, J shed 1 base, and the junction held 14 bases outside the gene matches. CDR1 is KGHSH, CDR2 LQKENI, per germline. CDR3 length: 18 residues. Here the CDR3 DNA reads TGTGCCAGCTCACAACTCGTTTCCGGGACAGGAAGCCAAGAGACCCAGTACTTC. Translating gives CASSQLVSGTGSQETQYF.

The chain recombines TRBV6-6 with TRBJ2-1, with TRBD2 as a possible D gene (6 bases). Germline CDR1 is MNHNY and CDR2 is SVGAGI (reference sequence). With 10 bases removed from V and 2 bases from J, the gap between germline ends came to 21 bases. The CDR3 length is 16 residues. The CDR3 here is CATSPAGWSAYNEQFF. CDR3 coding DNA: TGTGCCACCTCCCCCGCGGGGTGGAGCGCCTACAATGAGCAGTTCTTC.

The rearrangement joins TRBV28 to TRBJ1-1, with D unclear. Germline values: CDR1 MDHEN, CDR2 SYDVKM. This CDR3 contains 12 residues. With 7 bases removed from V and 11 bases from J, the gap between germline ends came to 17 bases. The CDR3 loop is CASTDGPREAFF. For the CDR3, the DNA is TGTGCCAGCACCGACGGGCCCAGAGAGGCTTTCTTT.

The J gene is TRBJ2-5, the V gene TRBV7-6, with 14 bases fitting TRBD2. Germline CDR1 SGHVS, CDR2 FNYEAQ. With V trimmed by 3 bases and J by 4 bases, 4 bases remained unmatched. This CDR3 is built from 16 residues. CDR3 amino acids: CASSFLGLAGVETQYF. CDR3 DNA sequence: TGTGCCAGCAGCTTCCTGGGACTAGCGGGGGTAGAGACCCAGTACTTC.

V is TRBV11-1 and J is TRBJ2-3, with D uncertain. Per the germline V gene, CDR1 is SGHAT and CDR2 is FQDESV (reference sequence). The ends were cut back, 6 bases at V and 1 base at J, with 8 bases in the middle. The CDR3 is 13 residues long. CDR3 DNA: TGTGCCAGCAGACCCCTGGGCACAGATACGCAGTATTTT. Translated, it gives CASRPLGTDTQYF.

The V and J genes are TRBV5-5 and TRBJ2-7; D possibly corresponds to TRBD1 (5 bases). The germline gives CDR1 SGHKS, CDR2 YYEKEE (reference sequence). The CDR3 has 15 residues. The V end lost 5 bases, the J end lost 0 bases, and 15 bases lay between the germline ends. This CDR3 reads CASRLGVHTSYEQYF. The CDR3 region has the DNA TGTGCCAGCAGATTAGGGGTACATACCTCCTACGAGCAGTACTTC.

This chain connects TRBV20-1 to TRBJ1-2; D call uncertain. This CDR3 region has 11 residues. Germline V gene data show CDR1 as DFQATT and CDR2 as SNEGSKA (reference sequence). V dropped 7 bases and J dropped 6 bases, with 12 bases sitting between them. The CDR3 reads CSVSVRDGYTF. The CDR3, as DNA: TGCAGTGTATCGGTGAGGGATGGCTACACCTTC.

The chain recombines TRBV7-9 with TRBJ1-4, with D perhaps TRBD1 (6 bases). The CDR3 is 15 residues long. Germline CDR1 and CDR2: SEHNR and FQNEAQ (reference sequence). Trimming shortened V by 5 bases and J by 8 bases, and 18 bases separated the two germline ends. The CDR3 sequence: CASSLVMGAGEKLFF. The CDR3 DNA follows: TGTGCCAGCAGCCTCGTGATGGGGGCCGGGGAAAAACTGTTTTTT.

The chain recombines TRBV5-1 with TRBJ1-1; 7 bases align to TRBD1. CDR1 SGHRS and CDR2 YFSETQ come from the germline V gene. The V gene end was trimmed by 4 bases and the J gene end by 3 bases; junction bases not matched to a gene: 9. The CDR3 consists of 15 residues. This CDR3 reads CASSQGGGADTEAFF. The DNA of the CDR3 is TGCGCCAGCAGCCAGGGAGGGGGCGCGGACACTGAAGCTTTCTTT.

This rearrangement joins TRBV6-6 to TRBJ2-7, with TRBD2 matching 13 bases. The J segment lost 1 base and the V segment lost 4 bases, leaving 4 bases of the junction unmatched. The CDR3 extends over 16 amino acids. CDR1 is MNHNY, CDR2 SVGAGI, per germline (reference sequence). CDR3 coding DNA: TGTGCCAGCAGTTCCCGACTAGCGGGGGGATCCTACGAGCAGTACTTC. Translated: CASSSRLAGGSYEQYF.

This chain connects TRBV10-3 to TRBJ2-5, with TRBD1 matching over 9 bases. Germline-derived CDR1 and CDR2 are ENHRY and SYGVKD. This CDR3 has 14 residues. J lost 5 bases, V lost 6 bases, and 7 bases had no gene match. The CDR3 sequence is CAIRGQGSGETQYF. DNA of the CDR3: TGTGCCATCAGGGGACAGGGTAGTGGTGAGACCCAGTACTTC.

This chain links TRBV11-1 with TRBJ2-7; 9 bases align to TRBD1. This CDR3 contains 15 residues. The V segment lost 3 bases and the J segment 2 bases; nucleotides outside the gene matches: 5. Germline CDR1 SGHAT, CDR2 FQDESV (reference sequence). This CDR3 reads CASSLRGQGTYEQYF. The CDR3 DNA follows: TGTGCCAGCAGCTTGCGGGGACAGGGCACCTACGAGCAGTACTTC.

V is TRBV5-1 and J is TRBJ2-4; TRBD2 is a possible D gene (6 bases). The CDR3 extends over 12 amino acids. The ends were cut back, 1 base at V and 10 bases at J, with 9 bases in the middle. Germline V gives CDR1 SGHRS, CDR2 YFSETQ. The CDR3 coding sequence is TGCGCCAGCAGCTTGCCAAGCGGGATTCAGTACTTC. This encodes CASSLPSGIQYF.

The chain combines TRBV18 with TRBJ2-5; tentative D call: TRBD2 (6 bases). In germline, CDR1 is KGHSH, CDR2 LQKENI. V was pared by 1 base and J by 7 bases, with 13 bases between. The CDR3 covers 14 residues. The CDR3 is CASSPLGEAGTQYF. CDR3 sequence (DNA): TGTGCCAGCTCACCACTGGGGGAGGCGGGGACCCAGTACTTC.

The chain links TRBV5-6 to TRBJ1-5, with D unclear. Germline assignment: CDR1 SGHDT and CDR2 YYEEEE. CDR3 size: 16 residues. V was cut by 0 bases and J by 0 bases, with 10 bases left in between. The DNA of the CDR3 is TGTGCCAGCAGCTTGGGGCCACTCGGTAGCAATCAGCCCCAGCATTTT. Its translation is CASSLGPLGSNQPQHF.

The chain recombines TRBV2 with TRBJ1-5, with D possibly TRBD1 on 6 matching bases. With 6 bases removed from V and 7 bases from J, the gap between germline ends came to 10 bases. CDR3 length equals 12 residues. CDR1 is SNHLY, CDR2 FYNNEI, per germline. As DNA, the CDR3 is TGTGCCAGCAGGAACCAGGGGCAGCCCCAGCATTTT. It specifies CASRNQGQPQHF. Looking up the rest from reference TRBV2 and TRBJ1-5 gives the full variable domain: EPEVTQTPSHQVTQMGQEVILRCVPISNHLYFYWYRQILGQKVEFLVSFYNNEISEKSEIFDDQFSVERPDGSNFTLKIRSTKLEDSAMYFCASRNQGQPQHFGDGTRLSIL.

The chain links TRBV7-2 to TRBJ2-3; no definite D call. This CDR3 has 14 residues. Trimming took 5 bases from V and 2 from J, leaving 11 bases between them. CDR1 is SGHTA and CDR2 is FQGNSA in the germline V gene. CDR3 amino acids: CASSVDWFTDTQYF. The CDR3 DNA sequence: TGTGCCAGCAGCGTAGACTGGTTCACAGATACGCAGTATTTT.

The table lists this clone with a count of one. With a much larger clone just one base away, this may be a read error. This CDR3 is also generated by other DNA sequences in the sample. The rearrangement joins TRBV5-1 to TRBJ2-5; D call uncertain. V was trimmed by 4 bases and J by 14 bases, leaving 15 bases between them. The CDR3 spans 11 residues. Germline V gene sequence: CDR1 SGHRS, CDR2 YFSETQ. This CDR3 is CASSLYYEQYF. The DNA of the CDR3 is TGCGCCAGCAGCCTATACTACGAGCAATACTTC.

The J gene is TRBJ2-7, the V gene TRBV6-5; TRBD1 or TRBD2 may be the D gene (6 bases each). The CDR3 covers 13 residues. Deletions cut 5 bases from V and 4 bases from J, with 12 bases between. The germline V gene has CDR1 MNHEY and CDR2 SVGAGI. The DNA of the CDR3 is TGTGCCAGCAGTAAGGAAGGGGGGTACGAGCAGTACTTC. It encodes CASSKEGGYEQYF.

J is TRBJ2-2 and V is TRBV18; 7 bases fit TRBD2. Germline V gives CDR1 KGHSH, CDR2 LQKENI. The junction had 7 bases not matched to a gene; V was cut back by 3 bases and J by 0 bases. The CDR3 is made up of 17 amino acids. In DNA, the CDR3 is TGTGCCAGCTCACCGGCCCGGGGGGAGGCGAACACCGGGGAGCTGTTTTTT. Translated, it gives CASSPARGEANTGELFF.

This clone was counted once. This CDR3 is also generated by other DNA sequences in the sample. The CDR3 region is CASSQRDRGGTDTQYF. The CDR3 coding sequence is TGCGCCAGCAGCCAACGGGACAGGGGGGGAACAGATACGCAGTATTTT. The rearrangement links TRBV4-1 to TRBJ2-3, with 11 positions matching TRBD1. The CDR3 is made up of 16 amino acids. Trimming cost V 2 bases and J 3 bases; bases outside gene matches: 4. Per the germline V gene, CDR1 is MGHRA and CDR2 is YSYEKL.

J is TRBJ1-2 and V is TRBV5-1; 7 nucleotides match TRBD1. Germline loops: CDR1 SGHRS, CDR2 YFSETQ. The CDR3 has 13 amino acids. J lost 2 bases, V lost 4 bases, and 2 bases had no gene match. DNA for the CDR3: TGCGCCAGCAGCCAGGGGGTAAACTATGGCTACACCTTC. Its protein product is CASSQGVNYGYTF.

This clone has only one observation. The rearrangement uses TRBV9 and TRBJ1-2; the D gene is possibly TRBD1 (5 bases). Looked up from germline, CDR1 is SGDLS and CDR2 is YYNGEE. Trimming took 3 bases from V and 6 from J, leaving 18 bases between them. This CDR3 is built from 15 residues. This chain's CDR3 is CASSAPGRGAHGYTF. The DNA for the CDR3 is TGTGCCAGCAGCGCCCCGGGACGCGGCGCACATGGCTACACCTTC. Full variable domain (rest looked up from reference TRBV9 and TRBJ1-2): DSGVTQTPKHLITATGQRVTLRCSPRSGDLSVYWYQQSLDQGLQFLIQYYNGEERAKGNILERFSAQQFPDLHSELNLSSLELGDSALYFCASSAPGRGAHGYTFGSGTRLTVV.